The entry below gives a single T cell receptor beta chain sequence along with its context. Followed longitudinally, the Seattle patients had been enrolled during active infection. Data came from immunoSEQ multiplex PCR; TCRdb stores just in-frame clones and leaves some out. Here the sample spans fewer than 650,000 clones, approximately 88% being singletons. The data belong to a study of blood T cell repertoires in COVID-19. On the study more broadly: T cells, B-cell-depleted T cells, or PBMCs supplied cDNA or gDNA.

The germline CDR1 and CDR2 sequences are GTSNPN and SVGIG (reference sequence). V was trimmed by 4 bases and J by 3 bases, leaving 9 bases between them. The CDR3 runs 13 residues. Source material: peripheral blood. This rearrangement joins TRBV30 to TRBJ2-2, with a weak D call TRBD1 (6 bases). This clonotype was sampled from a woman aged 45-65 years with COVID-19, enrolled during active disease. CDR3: CAWKDRYTGELFF. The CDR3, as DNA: TGTGCCTGGAAAGACAGGTACACCGGGGAGCTGTTTTTT.